The 17 T cell receptor beta chains reported below all come from one sample, sequenced in a study of Ad26.COV2.S vaccination and SARS-CoV-2 variants. Treatment in this sample: 15 to 20 received Ad26.COV2.S at low or high dose, single or two shots; about 5 received placebo; per-sample allocation not given. Vaccine and placebo recipients were sampled on day 63 after the first injection. TCRdb's table, derived via immunoSEQ multiplex PCR, lists solely in-frame clones and lacks some. This table holds about 330,000 clones, around 90% found once. Source: peripheral blood, taken in a trial of Ad26.COV2.S vaccine versus placebo. These receptor sequences come from a person between 18 and 65 years old who received the Ad26.COV2.S COVID-19 vaccine or a placebo.

The chain couples TRBV4-1 to TRBJ1-2, with D unclear. Germline lookup yields CDR1 MGHRA and CDR2 YSYEKL. The CDR3 has 15 amino acids. Trimming pared 1 base from V and 1 base from J, leaving 10 bases between. The CDR3 here is CASSQVEGSNYGYTF. In DNA, the CDR3 is TGCGCCAGCAGCCAAGTCGAGGGAAGTAACTATGGCTACACCTTC.

The genes are TRBV19 and TRBJ2-5; no reliable D call. Trimming took 5 bases from V and 5 from J, leaving 21 bases between them. CDR1 and CDR2 (germline): LNHDA, SQIVND (reference sequence). This CDR3 is built from 16 residues. The CDR3 region is CASSVLRAPGGETQYF. In DNA form, the CDR3 reads TGTGCCAGTAGTGTTCTCCGGGCCCCCGGTGGGGAGACCCAGTACTTC.

The chain joins TRBV6-2 or TRBV6-3 to TRBJ1-2; TRBD1 is a possible D gene (5 bases). The ends were cut back, 4 bases at V and 8 bases at J, with 11 bases in the middle. The germline CDR1 and CDR2 sequences are MNHEY and SVGEGT. The CDR3 spans 12 residues. The CDR3 nucleotides are TGTGCCAGCAGTTGGGGACTTCTAGGCTACACCTTC. This encodes CASSWGLLGYTF.

In this sample, this clone turned up once. Here the CDR3 reads CASWGSMAAGPQHF. In DNA, the CDR3 is TGTGCCAGCTGGGGCTCGATGGCGGCAGGGCCCCAGCATTTT. The chain has TRBV19 and TRBJ1-5, with D possibly matching TRBD1 (5 bases). Per the germline V gene, CDR1 is LNHDA and CDR2 is SQIVND (reference sequence). Trimming shortened V by 9 bases and J by 9 bases, and 21 bases separated the two germline ends. The CDR3 has 14 amino acids.

This rearrangement joins TRBV5-1 to TRBJ2-3, with TRBD2 identical over 8 bases. With 1 base clipped from V and 3 bases from J, the junction kept 10 bases outside the gene matches. CDR1 and CDR2 (germline): SGHRS, YFSETQ. The CDR3 is 17 residues long. The CDR3 loop is CASSLRPPGLATDTQYF. Written as DNA, the CDR3 is TGCGCCAGCAGCTTGCGCCCTCCTGGACTAGCAACAGATACGCAGTATTTT.

The rearrangement uses TRBV28 and TRBJ2-3; the match to TRBD2 covers 10 bases. Germline loops: CDR1 MDHEN, CDR2 SYDVKM. V dropped 6 bases and J dropped 5; count of bases not matched to a gene: 8. CDR3 length: 15 residues. In DNA, the CDR3 is TGTGCCAGCAGCAGTACTAGCGGGAACGGAGATACGCAGTATTTT. This gives the protein CASSSTSGNGDTQYF.

V usage is TRBV5-6 and J usage is TRBJ1-2; D remains ambiguous. V was trimmed by 4 bases and J by 3 bases, leaving 10 bases between them. Germline values: CDR1 SGHDT, CDR2 YYEEEE. The CDR3 contains 13 residues. The CDR3 region has the DNA TGTGCCAGCAGCCCGGACCGCTACTATGGCTACACCTTC. Protein sequence: CASSPDRYYGYTF.

The J gene is TRBJ1-1, the V gene TRBV7-3; possibly TRBD1 for D (6 bases). With 5 bases removed from V and 3 bases from J, the gap between germline ends came to 10 bases. CDR3 size: 13 residues. The germline V gene encodes CDR1 SGHTA and CDR2 FQGTGA. The CDR3 DNA follows: TGTGCCAGCAGCAAGAGGACAGACACTGAAGCTTTCTTT. As protein: CASSKRTDTEAFF.

This chain connects TRBV24-1 to TRBJ2-7; D might be TRBD1 (6 bases). V dropped 1 base and J dropped 4 bases, with 10 bases sitting between them. This CDR3 contains 14 residues. Germline lookup yields CDR1 KGHDR and CDR2 SFDVKD. In DNA, the CDR3 is TGTGCCACCAGTGATTTACGCAGGGGATACGAGCAGTACGTC. Protein sequence: CATSDLRRGYEQYV.

The V gene is TRBV5-6, the J gene TRBJ1-5, with D perhaps TRBD1 (5 bases). The CDR3 loop spans 17 amino acids. V gave up 0 bases and J gave up 6 bases, with 19 bases separating them. Germline CDR1 reads SGHDT; CDR2 reads YYEEEE. The CDR3: CASSLALYDRGGQPQHF. CDR3 in DNA: TGTGCCAGCAGCTTGGCCCTCTACGACCGGGGGGGTCAGCCCCAGCATTTT. Using reference TRBV5-6 and TRBJ1-5 for the parts outside the CDR3, the full variable domain is DAGVTQSPTHLIKTRGQQVTLRCSPKSGHDTVSWYQQALGQGPQFIFQYYEEEERQRGNFPDRFSGHQFPNYSSELNVNALLLGDSALYLCASSLALYDRGGQPQHFGDGTRLSIL.

V gene TRBV28 combines with J gene TRBJ1-4; perhaps TRBD1 as D (5 bases). V gave up 5 bases and J gave up 4 bases, with 17 bases separating them. The CDR3 has 16 residues. Germline V CDR1 and CDR2: MDHEN, SYDVKM. CDR3 coding DNA: TGTGCCAGCAGTCTCTACCGCGGGGCCGGTAATGAAAAACTGTTTTTT. It codes for CASSLYRGAGNEKLFF.

The genes are TRBV15 and TRBJ2-1; no firm D call. CDR3 length equals 14 residues. V lost 3 bases and J 5 bases, leaving 11 bases between the germline ends. The germline V gene has CDR1 LNHNV and CDR2 YYDKDF (reference sequence). This chain's CDR3 is CATSSDGLDNEQFF. The CDR3, as DNA: TGTGCCACCAGCAGTGATGGGCTTGACAATGAGCAGTTCTTC.

The J gene is TRBJ1-5, the V gene TRBV18; TRBD1 agrees at 8 bases. Per germline, CDR1 KGHSH and CDR2 LQKENI. CDR3 length: 13 amino acids. The junction had 4 bases not matched to a gene; V was cut back by 6 bases and J by 6 bases. CDR3 DNA: TGTGCCAGCTCGGGACAGGCTAGTCAGCCCCAGCATTTT. It is translated as CASSGQASQPQHF.

V gene TRBV19 combines with J gene TRBJ2-1, with D maybe TRBD2 (6 bases). CDR1 and CDR2 from the germline V gene are LNHDA and SQIVND (reference sequence). V shed 10 bases and J shed 4 bases, with 17 bases lying between them. The CDR3 sequence is 14 residues long. The CDR3 nucleotides read TGTGCCACCACTCCGGGAGTAGGGTACAATGAGCAGTTCTTC. It specifies CATTPGVGYNEQFF.

The chain carries TRBV3-1 (or the pseudogene TRBV3-2) and TRBJ1-2; no firm D call. Between the trimmed V and J ends, which lost 2 bases and 6 bases, there was a span of 16 bases. CDR3 length equals 15 residues. Germline V gene data show CDR1 as LGHDT and CDR2 as YNNKEL (reference sequence). Here the CDR3 DNA reads TGTGCCAGCAGCCAACCCCAGCCCGGGGTGCATGGCTACACCTTC. Translation: CASSQPQPGVHGYTF.

CDR3: CASHPGGATNEKLFF. CDR3 nucleotides: TGTGCCAGCCACCCAGGGGGTGCAACTAATGAAAAACTGTTTTTT. The genes are TRBV27 and TRBJ1-4; 7 bases align to TRBD1. The germline gives CDR1 MNHEY, CDR2 SMNVEV (reference sequence). CDR3 length: 15 amino acids. Trimming at V came to 8 bases and at J to 0 bases, leaving 6 bases not matched to a gene.

A remark on this clone: Other DNA sequences in the same sample also yield this CDR3. The V and J genes are TRBV18 and TRBJ2-2; no reliable D call. CDR3 length: 13 residues. V was pared by 0 bases and J by 1 base, with 0 bases between. Germline-derived CDR1 and CDR2 are KGHSH and LQKENI. The DNA for the CDR3 is TGTGCCAGCTCACCACCGAACACCGGGGAGCTGTTTTTT. The encoded protein is CASSPPNTGELFF. The full variable domain, rest sourced from reference TRBV18 and TRBJ2-2, is NAGVMQNPRHLVRRRGQEARLRCSPMKGHSHVYWYRQLPEEGLKFMVYLQKENIIDESGMPKERFSAEFPKEGPSILRIQQVVRGDSAAYFCASSPPNTGELFFGEGSRLTVL.